Presented here are 19 T cell receptor beta chains from one specimen sequenced in a study of blood T cell repertoires in COVID-19. The data were produced by immunoSEQ multiplex PCR, yet TCRdb's version contains in-frame clones alone and is incomplete. This sample yields around 260,000 clones, of which less than 90% are seen a single time; roughly 4% belongs to the top ten. The sequencing sample was made of peripheral blood. Receptors originate from a man aged 55 to 70 who had recovered from COVID-19.

The J gene is TRBJ2-2, the V gene TRBV6-2 or TRBV6-3, with D tentatively TRBD2 (6 bases). Trimming cost V 0 bases and J 5 bases, with 13 bases left between them. This CDR3 spans 16 amino acids. Per the germline V gene, CDR1 is MNHEY and CDR2 is SVGEGT. CDR3 DNA sequence: TGTGCCAGCAGTTACTCCGGGGCAGGGACTACCGGGGAGCTGTTTTTT. It yields the protein CASSYSGAGTTGELFF.

The chain joins TRBV19 to TRBJ1-2; 10 bases match TRBD1. CDR3 length equals 16 residues. CDR1 and CDR2 from the germline V gene are LNHDA and SQIVND (reference sequence). The V and J ends lost 1 base and 8 bases, in that order; junction bases with no gene match: 10. The CDR3 spells CASSIVPTGGIWGYTF. CDR3 in DNA: TGTGCCAGTAGTATAGTCCCGACAGGGGGCATTTGGGGCTACACCTTC.

V and J are TRBV19 and TRBJ1-3; D is unclear. The CDR3 is made up of 19 amino acids. Trimming took 4 bases from V and 3 from J, leaving 25 bases between them. CDR1 LNHDA and CDR2 SQIVND come from the germline V gene (reference sequence). CDR3 region: CASSTGMAARTLGGNTIYF. The CDR3 nucleotides read TGTGCCAGTAGTACCGGGATGGCAGCTAGAACCCTAGGTGGAAACACCATATATTTT.

The chain has TRBV30 and TRBJ2-4; the match to TRBD1 covers 9 bases. The CDR3 runs to 14 residues. CDR1 and CDR2 (germline): GTSNPN, SVGIG (reference sequence). With V trimmed by 3 bases and J by 9 bases, 9 bases remained unmatched. The CDR3 DNA reads as TGTGCCTGGAGGGACAGGGACAGGGTATCCATTCAGTACTTC. Protein sequence: CAWRDRDRVSIQYF.

The genes are TRBV4-1 and TRBJ2-5; weak D call: TRBD1 (6 bases). CDR1 is MGHRA and CDR2 is YSYEKL in the germline V gene. This CDR3 spans 16 amino acids. The V end lost 3 bases, the J end lost 4 bases, and 18 bases lay between the germline ends. The CDR3 sequence is CASSHNPGLGGETQYF. The CDR3 DNA is TGCGCCAGCAGCCACAATCCGGGCCTAGGGGGAGAGACCCAGTACTTC.

The J gene is TRBJ2-7, the V gene TRBV19; 7 nucleotides match TRBD1. Trimming took 1 base from V and 6 from J; bases not matched to a gene: 12. CDR1 and CDR2 from the germline V gene are LNHDA and SQIVND (reference sequence). The CDR3 has 16 amino acids. CDR3 in DNA: TGTGCCAGTAGTATAGGTACAGGGGTTGGAATCTCCGAGCAGTACTTC. This codes for CASSIGTGVGISEQYF.

The chain links TRBV6-2 or TRBV6-3 to TRBJ2-1; 13 nucleotides line up with TRBD2. The V and J ends lost 0 bases and 9 bases, in that order; junction bases with no gene match: 8. CDR3 length: 17 residues. Germline assignment: CDR1 MNHEY and CDR2 SVGEGT. The CDR3 sequence is CASSYSTGLAGVSEQFF. In DNA, the CDR3 is TGTGCCAGCAGTTACTCGACCGGACTAGCGGGGGTCAGTGAGCAGTTCTTC.

This clone came up many times. This rearrangement joins TRBV6-1 to TRBJ1-4; maybe TRBD1 (5 bases). The CDR3 has 16 residues. In germline, CDR1 is MNHNS, CDR2 SASEGT. The V and J ends lost 2 bases and 7 bases respectively, with 17 bases between them. CDR3 nucleotides: TGTGCCAGCAGTGAAATCGGGGGAGGTGGGAGTGAAAAACTGTTTTTT. Its protein is CASSEIGGGGSEKLFF.

The chain recombines TRBV7-9 with TRBJ1-6; 9 nucleotides match TRBD1. The germline gives CDR1 SEHNR, CDR2 FQNEAQ (reference sequence). This CDR3 is built from 13 residues. Trimming took 11 bases from V and 5 from J; bases not matched to a gene: 4. The CDR3 region has the DNA TGTGCCGGTCGGGACAGGGATAATTCACCCCTCCACTTT. The encoded protein is CAGRDRDNSPLHF.

The V call is TRBV7-3, the J call TRBJ1-6; unclear D gene. Germline lookup yields CDR1 SGHTA and CDR2 FQGTGA. This CDR3 contains 15 residues. The V and J ends lost 4 bases and 2 bases respectively, with 9 bases between them. CDR3 residues: CASSSSFAYNSPLHF. The CDR3 nucleotides read TGTGCCAGCAGCTCCTCGTTCGCCTATAATTCACCCCTCCACTTT.

This chain links TRBV4-1 with TRBJ1-2; 7 positions match TRBD1. Looked up from germline, CDR1 is MGHRA and CDR2 is YSYEKL. The CDR3 has 15 amino acids. With V trimmed by 1 base and J by 4 bases, 6 bases remained unmatched. The CDR3 DNA reads as TGCGCCAGCAGCCAAGTGGCGGGGACAGCCTATGGCTACACCTTC. It specifies CASSQVAGTAYGYTF.

This chain connects TRBV9 to TRBJ1-5, with a tentative D call TRBD1 (5 bases). The CDR3 runs to 15 residues. V was trimmed by 3 bases and J by 4 bases, leaving 14 bases between them. The germline V gene has CDR1 SGDLS and CDR2 YYNGEE. CDR3 residues: CASSEGPAANQPQHF. CDR3 sequence (DNA): TGTGCCAGCAGCGAGGGGCCGGCGGCAAATCAGCCCCAGCATTTT.

This chain uses TRBV3-1 (or the pseudogene TRBV3-2) with TRBJ2-2, with 9 bases lining up with TRBD2. The V segment lost 0 bases and the J segment 6 bases; nucleotides outside the gene matches: 11. Germline V gene sequence: CDR1 LGHDT, CDR2 YNNKEL (reference sequence). The CDR3 loop spans 18 amino acids. This chain's CDR3 is CASSQDRVWRGGSGELFF. In DNA form, the CDR3 reads TGTGCCAGCAGCCAAGATCGGGTGTGGCGGGGGGGCTCCGGGGAGCTGTTTTTT.

This clone was detected only a few times. The chain is built from TRBV19 and TRBJ1-1; no clear D. Germline CDR1 reads LNHDA; CDR2 reads SQIVND (reference sequence). The CDR3 is 15 residues long. V was clipped by 5 bases and J by 1 base, with 14 bases between them. CDR3 DNA sequence: TGTGCCAGTAGTCCTGAACCTCTCGGGAACACTGAAGCTTTCTTT. This gives the protein CASSPEPLGNTEAFF. Drawing the rest from reference TRBV19 and TRBJ1-1, the complete variable domain is DGGITQSPKYLFRKEGQNVTLSCEQNLNHDAMYWYRQDPGQGLRLIYYSQIVNDFQKGDIAEGYSVSREKKESFPLTVTSAQKNPTAFYLCASSPEPLGNTEAFFGQGTRLTVV.

This clone was seen once. The chain recombines TRBV7-6 with TRBJ2-3, with D possibly matching TRBD2 (6 bases). This CDR3 is built from 17 residues. Germline V gene lookup returns CDR1 SGHVS and CDR2 FNYEAQ. Trimming cost V 1 base and J 0 bases, with 14 bases left between them. CDR3 amino acids: CASSLDVGGTSTDTQYF. CDR3 nucleotides: TGTGCCAGCAGCTTAGACGTCGGGGGAACCAGCACAGATACGCAGTATTTT.

V usage is TRBV4-2 and J usage is TRBJ1-2; 12 nucleotides align to TRBD1. Germline CDR1 reads LGHNA; CDR2 reads YNFKEQ. V lost 4 bases, J lost 5 bases, and 20 bases stayed unmatched. The CDR3 loop spans 20 amino acids. The CDR3, as DNA: TGTGCCAGCAGCCCCCCCCGGGGCGCGGGACAGGGGGCGCTAATTTATGGCTACACCTTC. Its protein product is CASSPPRGAGQGALIYGYTF.

V usage is TRBV7-8 and J usage is TRBJ2-2, with 7 positions matching TRBD1. Trimming took 5 bases from V and 3 from J; bases not matched to a gene: 9. CDR1 SGHVS and CDR2 FQNEAQ come from the germline V gene. The length of the CDR3 is 16 residues. The CDR3 is CASSEARDSYTGELFF. CDR3 DNA: TGTGCCAGCAGCGAAGCCCGGGACAGCTACACCGGGGAGCTGTTTTTT.

The J gene is TRBJ1-2, the V gene TRBV7-9, with a tentative D call TRBD1 (5 bases). The V end was cut by 4 bases, the J end by 8 bases, with 14 bases between. This CDR3 comprises 13 residues. CDR1 and CDR2 (germline): SEHNR, FQNEAQ (reference sequence). CDR3 protein: CASSSGEGWGYTF. Written as DNA, the CDR3 is TGTGCCAGCAGCTCTGGGGAGGGGTGGGGCTACACCTTC.

This chain's CDR3 is CASKQVNYGYTF. DNA for the CDR3: TGTGCCAGTAAGCAGGTGAACTATGGCTACACCTTC. V and J are TRBV19 and TRBJ1-2; D remains unclear. The V gene's germline CDR1 is LNHDA and CDR2 SQIVND (reference sequence). The ends were cut back, 7 bases at V and 2 bases at J, with 8 bases in the middle. The length of the CDR3 is 12 residues.